The rows below give T cell receptor beta chains drawn from one sample of a study of shared clonotypes between healthy human individuals. Assay: immunoSEQ multiplex PCR; the TCRdb copy retains only in-frame clones and omits some. The sample has about 490,000 clones; 76% are singletons. Source material: PBMCs. These receptors originate from a woman aged 40 to 50 in good health. Some clones in this sample may be carry-over from other donors' samples. The CDR3 runs from the conserved cysteine through the conserved F or W. A D gene is named only where the DNA matches it firmly. Some rows mark clone size as missing; the rest say once, few, many or name a class of expanded clone.

TRBD1	TRBV7-8	TRBJ1-3	16	NA	TGTGCCAGCAGCCCGATAGGACAGGGGGGAGGAAACACCATATATTTT	CASSPIGQGGGNTIYF
TRBD1	TRBV28	TRBJ1-2	14	NA	TGTGCCAGCAGTAATCAGGGGGAATACTATGGCTACACCTTC	CASSNQGEYYGYTF
TRBD1	TRBV7-9	TRBJ1-5	16	once	TGTGCCAGCAGCTTGGGAGACAGGGGATCTAATCAGCCCCAGCATTTT	CASSLGDRGSNQPQHF
TRBD2	TRBV4-2	TRBJ2-3	18	NA	TGTGCCAGCAGCCAAGCTCTAGCGGGAGGGCCTAGCACAGATACGCAGTATTTT	CASSQALAGGPSTDTQYF
TRBD1	TRBV5-1	TRBJ2-7	14	NA	TGCGCCACGTCACTGCAGGGGGCGTTCTACGAGCAGTACTTC	CATSLQGAFYEQYF
NA	TRBV15	TRBJ1-4	17	NA	TGTGCCACCAGCAGAGACTTGGGGATCGCAACTAATGAAAAACTGTTTTTT	CATSRDLGIATNEKLFF
NA	TRBV4-2	TRBJ2-7	13	NA	TGTGCCAGCACCCTCAGGACTTTCTACGAGCAGTACTTC	CASTLRTFYEQYF
NA	TRBV18	TRBJ2-7	12	NA	TGTGCCAGCTCCGGGACTCAGTACGAGCAGTACTTC	CASSGTQYEQYF
TRBD1	TRBV6-5	TRBJ2-7	13	few	TGTGCCAGCAACAGACAGGGGTCCTACGAGCAGTACTTC	CASNRQGSYEQYF
TRBD1	TRBV5-1	TRBJ1-4	14	NA	TGCGCCAGCAGTCCGGGACAGGGCGGTGAAAAACTGTTTTTT	CASSPGQGGEKLFF
TRBD2	TRBV9	TRBJ2-1	17	NA	TGTGCCAGCAGCGACAGGACTAGCAGTAGCTCCTACAATGAGCAGTTCTTC	CASSDRTSSSSYNEQFF
NA	TRBV9	TRBJ1-2	14	few	TGTGCCAGCAGCGGGAGTGTCAGAGACTATGGCTACACCTTC	CASSGSVRDYGYTF
TRBD1	TRBV18	TRBJ2-5	17	NA	TGTGCCAGCTCACCACAGGGGGCTCGACAGGTTCAAGAGACCCAGTACTTC	CASSPQGARQVQETQYF
NA	TRBV21-1	TRBJ2-1	10	many	TGTGCAGGCTCCTACAATGAGCAGTTCTTC	CAGSYNEQFF
NA	TRBV2	TRBJ1-1	14	NA	TGTGCCAGCAGTGATCAGGGGATGAACACTGAAGCTTTCTTT	CASSDQGMNTEAFF
NA	TRBV7-2	TRBJ2-2	12	NA	TGTGCCAGCAGCTTCTACACCGGGGAGCTGTTTTTT	CASSFYTGELFF
NA	TRBV28	TRBJ1-2	11	many	TGTGCCAGCACCTCCTGGTATGGCTACACCTTC	CASTSWYGYTF
NA	TRBV6-5	TRBJ1-2	12	NA	TGTGCCAGCAGTGGGGGACAATATGGCTACACCTTC	CASSGGQYGYTF
NA	TRBV18	TRBJ1-3	16	NA	TGTGCCAGCTCACCGTCGGTGAGGTTGACTGGAAACACCATATATTTT	CASSPSVRLTGNTIYF
TRBD2	TRBV30	TRBJ2-1	14	NA	TGTGCCTGGAGTGTAAGCGGGGAGGACAATGAGCAGTTCTTC	CAWSVSGEDNEQFF
NA	TRBV7-9	TRBJ2-2	14	NA	TGTGCCAGCAGCTTAGCGCCGAACACCGGGGAGCTGTTTTTT	CASSLAPNTGELFF
TRBD2	TRBV27	TRBJ2-3	16	NA	TGTGCCAGCAGACAACTAGCGGGATGGGGCACAGATACGCAGTATTTT	CASRQLAGWGTDTQYF
NA	TRBV7-3	TRBJ1-4	19	NA	TGTGCCAGCAGCTTAACGCAATCCGGGGCGAAGGCAACTAATGAAAAACTGTTTTTC	CASSLTQSGAKATNEKLFF
TRBD1	TRBV19	TRBJ1-4	15	many	TGTGCCAGTAGCACAGGGGAGGAGGGATACGAAAAACTGTTTTTT	CASSTGEEGYEKLFF
NA	TRBV6-5	TRBJ2-6	15	once	TGTGCCAGCAGTTCCCACGACTCTGGGGCCAACGTCCTGACTTTC	CASSSHDSGANVLTF
TRBD1	TRBV19	TRBJ1-5	17	NA	TGTGCCAGTAGTATATTTACCGGGACAGGTTCCAATCAGCCCCAGCATTTT	CASSIFTGTGSNQPQHF
NA	TRBV28	TRBJ1-2	13	NA	TGTGCCAGCAGTTTACGGCAGCCCTATGGCTACACCTTC	CASSLRQPYGYTF
NA	TRBV6-1	TRBJ2-2	14	NA	TGTGCCAGCAGTGAAGAGTTCTGGGCCGGGGAGCTGTTTTTT	CASSEEFWAGELFF
NA	TRBV10-1	TRBJ2-7	14	NA	TGCGCCAGCAGTGATGGGGGAGCGGCCTACGAGCAGTACTTC	CASSDGGAAYEQYF
NA	TRBV5-1	TRBJ2-1	16	NA	TGCGCCAGCAGCTTGGTTTCCGGGCCCTCCTACAATGAGCAGTTCTTC	CASSLVSGPSYNEQFF
NA	TRBV27	TRBJ1-5	14	NA	TGTGCCAGCAGTTTATTTGGGGGCAATCAGCCCCAGCATTTT	CASSLFGGNQPQHF
TRBD1	TRBV7-2	TRBJ2-6	16	few	TGTGCCAGCACACGGCTACAGGGGCCTGGGGCCAACGTCCTGACTTTC	CASTRLQGPGANVLTF
TRBD1	TRBV6-1	TRBJ1-1	15	NA	TGTGCCAGCGGGAGGCCAGGGGGTAGTGAGACTGAAGCTTTCTTT	CASGRPGGSETEAFF
NA	TRBV30	TRBJ1-4	15	NA	TGTGCCTGGAGTCTTTCCGGAACCTCAAGGGGAAAACTGTTTTTT	CAWSLSGTSRGKLFF
TRBD2	TRBV7-2	TRBJ2-1	17	NA	TGTGCCAGCAGCTCCAGCTCCGGGACTAGCGGAAACAATGAGCAGTTCTTC	CASSSSSGTSGNNEQFF
NA	TRBV7-9	TRBJ2-5	15	many	TGTGCCAGCAGCTTAACCCCCACGGTCCAAGAGACCCAGTACTTC	CASSLTPTVQETQYF
TRBD1	TRBV28	TRBJ2-5	15	NA	TGTGCCAGCAGTTTAAGGACAGGGGGAGAAGAGACCCAGTACTTC	CASSLRTGGEETQYF
NA	TRBV7-9	TRBJ1-1	13	NA	TGTGCCAGCAGCTTAGAGGCGGGATCTGAAGCTTTCTTT	CASSLEAGSEAFF
NA	TRBV28	TRBJ1-5	12	NA	TGTGCCAGCAGTAAGGGGGATCAGCCCCAGCATTTT	CASSKGDQPQHF
TRBD2	TRBV5-4	TRBJ2-4	17	few	TGTGCCAGCAGCCCCTTGGTGGGGGGGACGGGAGAAAACATTCAGTACTTC	CASSPLVGGTGENIQYF
NA	TRBV5-1	TRBJ1-4	15	NA	TGCGCCAGCAGCGATCCACAGGGAGATAATGAAAAACTGTTTTTT	CASSDPQGDNEKLFF
NA	TRBV5-1	TRBJ1-1	14	NA	TGCGCCAGCAGCTTGGGACAAGACATGGGCGAAGCTTTCTTT	CASSLGQDMGEAFF
NA	TRBV11-2	TRBJ2-7	17	NA	TGTGCCAGCAGCTTAGATCTGAGGGTCAGCCGCTCCTACGAGCAGTACTTC	CASSLDLRVSRSYEQYF
NA	TRBV2	TRBJ2-7	13	NA	TGTGCCAGCAGTGTAAGCGGCATTTACGAGCAGTACTTC	CASSVSGIYEQYF
TRBD2	TRBV2	TRBJ2-2	17	NA	TGTGCCAGCAGCCGAATTTCTAGCGGGAGGGCCGCCGGGGAGCTGTTTTTT	CASSRISSGRAAGELFF
NA	TRBV7-6	TRBJ2-5	13	few	TGTGCCAGCAGCTTGGGGCTCCAAGAGACCCAGTACTTC	CASSLGLQETQYF
NA	TRBV5-1	TRBJ2-7	13	NA	TGCGCCAGCAGCATCCCGGGAACTTACGAGCAGTACTTC	CASSIPGTYEQYF
NA	TRBV10-1	TRBJ2-3	15	NA	TGCGCCAGCAGTCACTACGGGACGCCTGAAGATACGCAGTATTTT	CASSHYGTPEDTQYF
NA	TRBV18	TRBJ2-7	14	many	TGTGCCAGCTCATCGGAGGGACATACCTACGAGCAGTACTTC	CASSSEGHTYEQYF
NA	TRBV28	TRBJ2-7	17	NA	TGTGCCAGCAGCAACAGGCCCCTGACAGTCCCTACCTACGAGCAGTACTTC	CASSNRPLTVPTYEQYF